This T cell receptor beta chain appears in the sequencing data of a study of cytomegalovirus exposure and HLA in healthy donors. CDR1 SGHTA and CDR2 FQGTGA come from the germline V gene. V lost 4 bases, J lost 3 bases, and 10 bases lay in between. This CDR3 is built from 13 residues. Data came from immunoSEQ multiplex PCR; TCRdb stores just in-frame clones and leaves some out. The sample lists tens of thousands of clones, more than 80% occurring once. The rearrangement links TRBV7-3 to TRBJ2-7; D might be TRBD1 (6 bases). Sample: PBMCs. This TCR came from a man aged 18 to 29 in good health and CMV-seronegative. The CDR3 DNA sequence: TGTGCCAGCAGCTATGACAGGTACTACGAGCAGTACTTC. Translation: CASSYDRYYEQYF.